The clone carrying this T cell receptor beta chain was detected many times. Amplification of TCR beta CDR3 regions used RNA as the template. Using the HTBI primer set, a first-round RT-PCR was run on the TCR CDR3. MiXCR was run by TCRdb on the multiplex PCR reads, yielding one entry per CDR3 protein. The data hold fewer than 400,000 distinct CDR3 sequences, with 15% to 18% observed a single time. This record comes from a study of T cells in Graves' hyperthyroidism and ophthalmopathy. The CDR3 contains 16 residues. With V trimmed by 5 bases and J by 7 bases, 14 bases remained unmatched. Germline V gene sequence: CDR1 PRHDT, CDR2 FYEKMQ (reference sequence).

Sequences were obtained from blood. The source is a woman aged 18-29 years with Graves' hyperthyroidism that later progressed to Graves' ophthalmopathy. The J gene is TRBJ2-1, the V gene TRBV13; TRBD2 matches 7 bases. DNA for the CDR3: TGTGCCAGCAGCCGACACGGCGGGAGCCTTGGTAATGAGCAGTTCTTC. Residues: CASSRHGGSLGNEQFF.